Below are 6 T cell receptor beta chains sequenced from a single sample in a study of tumor-infiltrating lymphocytes in primary liver carcinoma. The template, 500 ng total RNA, yielded TCR beta cDNA made with a constant-region primer. Libraries of TCR beta came from three nested multiplex PCR rounds with slightly modified ARM-PCR. PCR rounds one and two used TRBV1-TRBV30 forward primers with a C-beta reverse primer for around 10 cycles each. Using its own MiXCR run on the multiplex PCR reads, TCRdb lists one record per CDR3 protein. Here the sample spans around 37,000 distinct CDR3 sequences, roughly 80% being singletons. Co-extracting RNA and DNA was done with about 17-31 mg of unsorted bulk tissue as input. Sequencing used tumor-adjacent normal liver tissue. These receptor sequences come from a man aged 35-49 years with primary liver carcinoma and hepatitis B virus infection.

Concerning this clonotype: Likely a read error: the CDR3 ends without its conserved phenylalanine or tryptophan. The J gene is TRBJ2-3, the V gene TRBV12-3 or TRBV12-4; D call uncertain. The CDR3 is 14 amino acids. V lost 1 base to trimming and J lost 3 bases, with 8 bases between them. The CDR3 region has the DNA TGTGCCAGCAGTTTAGTCCAGGCTACAGATACGCAGTATTCT. Protein product: CASSLVQATDTQYS.

This clonotype was seen a single time. The junction differs from germline at one of its ends, possibly a read error. The gene calls are TRBV12-5 and TRBJ2-1; D is perhaps TRBD2 (5 bases). The CDR3 is 12 residues long. Germline loops: CDR1 LGHNT, CDR2 FRNRAP. This CDR3 is CASVSDSNKQFF. CDR3 nucleotide sequence: TGTGCTAGTGTTAGCGATAGCAATAAGCAGTTCTTC.

The table lists this clonotype with a few counts. The junction departs from germline at one end; a sequencing error may be responsible. The chain carries TRBV11-1 and TRBJ2-1, with D possibly matching TRBD2 (5 bases). Looked up from germline, CDR1 is SGHAT and CDR2 is FQDESV (reference sequence). CDR3 length: 15 amino acids. The CDR3 region has the DNA TGTGCCAGCAGTGACTCTAGCTCATCCTACAATGAACAGCTCTTC. Encoded protein: CASSDSSSSYNEQLF.

This clonotype was counted only a few times. This could be a read error, since a much larger clone is one nucleotide away. The chain recombines TRBV29-1 with TRBJ2-2; 7 bases agree with TRBD2. The germline CDR1 and CDR2 sequences are SQVTM and ANQGSEA. The CDR3 has 17 residues. The CDR3 region has the DNA TGCAGCGTTGAGGGACCCTCGGGAGGTACGATCACCGGGGGGCTGTTTTTT. Protein sequence: CSVEGPSGGTITGGLFF.

This clonotype appeared a single time. Lacking the conserved final phenylalanine or tryptophan, this CDR3 likely reflects a read error. This CDR3 is CASSLYYMEAEAFL. The CDR3 DNA reads TGTGCCAGCAGCTTGTACTACATGGAGGCTGAAGCTTTCCTT. The chain employs TRBV5-5 and TRBJ1-1; D is unresolved. The CDR3 contains 14 residues. Between the trimmed V and J ends, which lost 1 base and 6 bases, there was a span of 13 bases. Germline CDR1 reads SGHKS; CDR2 reads YYEKEE (reference sequence).

Comments on this clonotype: The junction differs from germline at one of its ends, possibly a read error. The chain carries TRBV11-2 and TRBJ2-1, with a possible D match to TRBD2 (7 bases). Germline CDR1 and CDR2: SGHAT and FQNNGV. The CDR3 is 16 residues long. The CDR3 loop reads CTSIFGGGGRFYEQFF. The CDR3 DNA follows: TGTACCAGCATCTTTGGGGGAGGGGGGCGCTTCTATGAACAGTTCTTC. The full variable domain, rest sourced from reference TRBV11-2 and TRBJ2-1, is EAGVAQSPRYKIIEKRQSVAFWCNPISGHATLYWYQQILGQGPKLLIQFQNNGVVDDSQLPKDRFSAERLKGVDSTLKIQPAKLEDSAVYLCTSIFGGGGRFYEQFFGPGTRLTVL.